Each of the 11 T cell receptor beta chains below was sequenced from the same sample in a study of post-analysis software for immune sequencing data. Each TCR beta cDNA library carried unique molecular identifiers. TCRdb independently ran MiXCR on the PCR reads; one entry per CDR3 protein. The sample consists of more than 450,000 distinct CDR3 sequences, about 40% of them appearing once. Points from the study as a whole: A handful of TRBV segments occurring more often in patients than controls included TRBV5-6, TRBV5-1 and TRBV20-1.

Which antigens these TCRs recognize remains unknown. The source material was blood. The source is a girl aged 10 to 17 with multiple sclerosis.

The chain has TRBV10-2 and TRBJ2-1, with D tentatively TRBD1 (5 bases). CDR1 is WSHSY, CDR2 SAAADI, per germline. The CDR3 consists of 15 residues. V shed 7 bases and J shed 4 bases, with 17 bases lying between them. This CDR3 reads CASILSQGPYNEQFF. Written as DNA, the CDR3 is TGCGCCAGCATTCTAAGTCAGGGTCCTTACAATGAGCAGTTCTTC.

CDR3 in DNA: TGCAGCGCTTCAATACCAGGGGCAACTAATGAAAAACTGTTTTTT. This encodes CSASIPGATNEKLFF. The chain couples TRBV29-1 to TRBJ1-4; perhaps TRBD1 as D (6 bases). Trimming stripped 7 bases from V and 0 bases from J, with 15 bases between. Germline-derived CDR1 and CDR2 are SQVTM and ANQGSEA. This CDR3 has 15 residues.

This chain connects TRBV7-3 to TRBJ2-7; no firm D call. CDR1 and CDR2 (germline): SGHTA, FQGTGA. This CDR3 contains 13 residues. V lost 4 bases, J lost 3 bases, and 10 bases lay in between. CDR3 bases: TGTGCCAGCAGCTCCTCTTCGGGCTACGAGCAGTACTTC. The encoded protein is CASSSSSGYEQYF.

The gene calls are TRBV6-5 and TRBJ2-1; weak D call: TRBD2 (5 bases). With 2 bases removed from V and 10 bases from J, the gap between germline ends came to 12 bases. Germline CDR1 MNHEY, CDR2 SVGAGI. This CDR3 is built from 13 residues. As DNA, the CDR3 is TGTGCCAGCAGTTACGGGTCACGGAGGGAGCAGTTCTTC. Translating gives CASSYGSRREQFF.

The gene calls are TRBV2 and TRBJ1-5; D uncertain. Trimming took off 6 bases at V and 3 bases at J, with 12 bases between the two ends. The CDR3 length is 14 residues. Germline CDR1 and CDR2: SNHLY and FYNNEI. The CDR3 region is CASRAVRNNQPQHF. In nucleotides, the CDR3 is TGTGCCAGCAGGGCCGTCAGGAACAATCAGCCCCAGCATTTT.

The chain employs TRBV12-3 or TRBV12-4 and TRBJ2-7; 9 bases fit TRBD1. Trimming took 4 bases from V and 5 from J; bases not matched to a gene: 12. The CDR3 consists of 16 residues. DNA for the CDR3: TGTGCCAGCAGTTCCAACAGGGGGCGTCTCCCGGACGAGCAGTACTTC. Protein: CASSSNRGRLPDEQYF.

The gene calls are TRBV6-4 and TRBJ2-1, with TRBD2 matching over 13 bases. Germline assignment: CDR1 MRHNA and CDR2 SNTAGT. The CDR3 extends over 15 amino acids. The J segment lost 8 bases and the V segment lost 6 bases, leaving 7 bases of the junction unmatched. The CDR3 region has the DNA TGTGCCAGCAGCAAAGGACTAGCGGGGGTGTATGAGCAGTTCTTC. This codes for CASSKGLAGVYEQFF.

The chain links TRBV5-1 to TRBJ1-5; D gene uncertain. The CDR3 has 14 residues. Germline CDR1 SGHRS, CDR2 YFSETQ. V was shortened by 2 bases and J by 2 bases, with 8 bases between the two germline ends. For the CDR3, the DNA is TGCGCCAGCAGCTTTGGGTGGGGCAATCAGCCCCAGCATTTT. The encoded protein is CASSFGWGNQPQHF.

The chain employs TRBV5-1 and TRBJ2-5; D may match TRBD1 or TRBD2 (6 bases each). The germline V gene has CDR1 SGHRS and CDR2 YFSETQ. The CDR3 is 15 amino acids. V was trimmed by 4 bases and J by 4 bases, leaving 17 bases between them. The CDR3 region has the DNA TGCGCCAGCAGCACATCCTTACAGGGAGGAGAGACCCAGTACTTC. It encodes CASSTSLQGGETQYF. Combining the CDR3 with reference TRBV5-1 and TRBJ2-5 gives the whole variable domain KAGVTQTPRYLIKTRGQQVTLSCSPISGHRSVSWYQQTPGQGLQFLFEYFSETQRNKGNFPGRFSGRQFSNSRSEMNVSTLELGDSALYLCASSTSLQGGETQYFGPGTRLLVL.

This clonotype was counted between two and nine times. The V call is TRBV20-1, the J call TRBJ2-5, with a possible D match to TRBD1 (5 bases). Looked up from germline, CDR1 is DFQATT and CDR2 is SNEGSKA (reference sequence). The V gene lost 6 bases and the J gene lost 1 base, with 18 bases spanning the gap. This CDR3 comprises 15 residues. DNA of the CDR3: TGCAGTGCCAGCCGCGACAGTATGACCCAAGAGACCCAGTACTTC. The encoded protein is CSASRDSMTQETQYF.

This sequence joins TRBV14 and TRBJ1-6; no definite D call. Germline V gives CDR1 SGHDN, CDR2 FVKESK. V shed 6 bases and J shed 6 bases, with 21 bases lying between them. This CDR3 is 17 amino acids long. In DNA form, the CDR3 reads TGTGCCAGCAGTTCATCCGGCAGAAACCCCCTTAATTCACCCCTCCACTTT. This sequence encodes CASSSSGRNPLNSPLHF.